This is a list of T cell receptor beta chains from one sample in a study of T cells after yellow fever vaccination. A single record per CDR3 protein comes from TCRdb applying MiXCR to the 5' RACE reads. The sample carries 250,000 to 350,000 distinct CDR3 sequences, around 4.5% recorded once. Sample: PBMCs, taken 15 days after the yellow fever booster vaccination. The receptors here all came from a young man who received the YFV17D yellow fever vaccine. The CDR3 runs from the conserved cysteine through the conserved F or W. A D gene is named only where the DNA matches it firmly. Expanded clones are given a class, and other clones once, few, many or no size at all.

J gene,CDR3 length,clone size,D gene,V gene,CDR3 DNA,CDR3 protein
TRBJ1-1,19,NA,NA,TRBV15,TGTGCCACCAGCAGAGGAATGGGACGGACGATCCGAATGAACACTGAAGCTTTCTTT,CATSRGMGRTIRMNTEAFF
TRBJ1-5,14,NA,NA,TRBV19,TGTGCCAGTAGTATTTCCAGGGACCTTAGTCTCCAGCATTTT,CASSISRDLSLQHF
TRBJ2-3,18,many,NA,TRBV7-2,TGTGCCAGCAGCTTAGGCTTCATATTGCGGGGTTTGGGAGATACGCAGTATTTT,CASSLGFILRGLGDTQYF
TRBJ1-3,12,many,NA,TRBV3-1,TGTGCCAGCAGCCAAGTGGCAAACACCATATATTTT,CASSQVANTIYF
TRBJ1-3,16,many,NA,TRBV4-1,TGCGCCAGCAGCCAACTGGGGGACTCCTCTGGAAACACCATATATTTT,CASSQLGDSSGNTIYF
TRBJ2-3,16,many,TRBD1,TRBV7-9,TGTGCCAGCAGCTTAGGGGACAGGGGCATCAGGGATACGCAGTATTTT,CASSLGDRGIRDTQYF
TRBJ2-3,14,few,NA,TRBV7-9,TGTGCCAGCAGCCCTCCGACAGGAGTGGATACGCAGTATTTT,CASSPPTGVDTQYF
TRBJ2-2,11,many,NA,TRBV7-6,TGTGCCAGCAGCAGGGACGGGGAGCTGTTTTTT,CASSRDGELFF
TRBJ2-3,15,NA,NA,TRBV2,TGTGCCAGCAGTATCGGGACACGGGGGGCAGATACGCAGTATTTT,CASSIGTRGADTQYF
TRBJ1-1,13,many,NA,TRBV6-5,TGTGCCACCTACAGGGTATCGGGACACGAAGCTTTCTTT,CATYRVSGHEAFF
TRBJ2-1,17,few,NA,TRBV5-1,TGCGCCAGCAATAAAAATCTTAACCGGGACCGAGACAATGAGCAGTTCTTC,CASNKNLNRDRDNEQFF
TRBJ2-5,14,many,NA,TRBV18,TGTGCCAGCTCACCGACAGGCCCGCAAGAGACCCAGTACTTC,CASSPTGPQETQYF
TRBJ2-7,13,many,NA,TRBV9,TGTGCCAGCAGCGGGTACGTTAGTGGCGAGCAGTACTTC,CASSGYVSGEQYF
TRBJ1-5,13,many,NA,TRBV6-5,TGTGCCAGCAGTTACAGTCGCAATCAGCCCCAGCATTTT,CASSYSRNQPQHF
TRBJ2-4,15,NA,TRBD1,TRBV12-3/TRBV12-4,TGTGCCAGCAGTAGATCTACAGGGGGGCGGAACATTCAGTACTTC,CASSRSTGGRNIQYF
TRBJ2-1,12,once,NA,TRBV30,TGTGCCTGGACCCCCGGGGCGATTGTTGCTTTCTTC,CAWTPGAIVAFF
TRBJ1-1,18,many,NA,TRBV5-1,TGCGCCAGCCGACCTACGGCCAGGGGAAACGCGATGAACACTGAAGCTTTCTTT,CASRPTARGNAMNTEAFF
TRBJ2-7,15,many,TRBD1,TRBV2,TGTGCCAGCACCGATCCCTGGACAGGGGAATACGAGCAGTACTTC,CASTDPWTGEYEQYF
TRBJ1-1,13,many,NA,TRBV7-8,TGTGCCAGCAGCTTATTTGGTGGGCAGAAAGCTTTCTTT,CASSLFGGQKAFF
TRBJ2-3,16,few,TRBD2,TRBV7-2,TGTGCCAGCAGCTATTTAGCGGGGGCGCTCACAGATACGCAGTATTTT,CASSYLAGALTDTQYF
TRBJ1-5,15,many,TRBD1,TRBV6-5,TGTGCCAGCAGTCCAGGGGGCGGAATGGATCAGCCCCAGCATTTT,CASSPGGGMDQPQHF
TRBJ2-3,13,many,NA,TRBV7-3,TGTGCCAGCAGCTTACGGCCAACAGATACGCAGTATTTT,CASSLRPTDTQYF
TRBJ2-5,14,NA,NA,TRBV6-1,TGTGCCAGCAGTGAACGCAGGTCGGGAGAGACCCAGTACTTC,CASSERRSGETQYF